These 2 T cell receptor beta chains were all obtained from the same sample, sequenced in a study of monozygotic twins with inflammatory bowel disease (dated by TCRdb to the late 2010s). Libraries came from 5' RACE. The sequencer was an Illumina HiSeq 2500. The reads went through TCRdb reprocessing, and each CDR3 protein sequence gets one entry with no DNA. This specimen's table enumerates roughly 140,000 distinct CDR3 sequences. Together, the top ten hold 2.4% of the sample. The sample consisted of blood. Source of these receptors: a human donor with ulcerative colitis or Crohn's disease, or a healthy co-twin of an affected twin (not recorded which).

The rearrangement links TRBV5-1 to TRBJ2-5; TCRdb's D gene call, TRBD1, goes unchecked for lack of DNA. The germline gives CDR1 SGHRS, CDR2 YFSETQ. The CDR3 loop spans 14 amino acids. This chain's CDR3 is CASTERGTAETQYF.

The chain recombines TRBV5-4 with TRBJ2-4; TCRdb gives TRBD1 as the D gene, but with no DNA this cannot be confirmed. Germline V gene lookup returns CDR1 SGHNT and CDR2 YYREEE (reference sequence). The CDR3 is 15 amino acids. The CDR3 spells CASSSQGETKNIQYF.